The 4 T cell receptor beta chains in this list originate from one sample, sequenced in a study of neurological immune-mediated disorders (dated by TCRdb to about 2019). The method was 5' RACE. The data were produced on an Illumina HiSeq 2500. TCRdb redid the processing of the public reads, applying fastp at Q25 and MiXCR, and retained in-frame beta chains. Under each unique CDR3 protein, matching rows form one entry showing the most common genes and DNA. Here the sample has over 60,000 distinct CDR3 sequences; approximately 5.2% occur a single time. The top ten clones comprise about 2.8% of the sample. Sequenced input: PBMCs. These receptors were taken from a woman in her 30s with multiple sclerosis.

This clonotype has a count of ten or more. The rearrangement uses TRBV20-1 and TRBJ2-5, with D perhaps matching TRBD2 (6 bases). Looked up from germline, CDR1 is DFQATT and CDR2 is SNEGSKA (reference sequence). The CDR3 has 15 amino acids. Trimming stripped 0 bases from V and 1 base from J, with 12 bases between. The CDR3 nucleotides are TGCAGTGCTAGAGATATTGCGGGGATCCAAGAGACCCAGTACTTC. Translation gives CSARDIAGIQETQYF.

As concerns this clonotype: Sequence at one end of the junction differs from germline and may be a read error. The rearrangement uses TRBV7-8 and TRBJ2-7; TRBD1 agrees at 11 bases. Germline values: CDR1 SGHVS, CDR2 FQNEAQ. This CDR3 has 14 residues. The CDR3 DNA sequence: TGTGCCAGCAGCTTTCAGGGACAGGGGGACGAACAGTACTTC. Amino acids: CASSFQGQGDEQYF.

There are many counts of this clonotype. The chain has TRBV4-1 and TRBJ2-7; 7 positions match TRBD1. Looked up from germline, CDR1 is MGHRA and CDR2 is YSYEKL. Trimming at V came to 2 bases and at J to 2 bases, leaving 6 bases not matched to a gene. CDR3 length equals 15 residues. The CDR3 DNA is TGCGCCAGCAGCCAACAGACAGGGAACCCCTACGAGCAGTACTTC. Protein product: CASSQQTGNPYEQYF.

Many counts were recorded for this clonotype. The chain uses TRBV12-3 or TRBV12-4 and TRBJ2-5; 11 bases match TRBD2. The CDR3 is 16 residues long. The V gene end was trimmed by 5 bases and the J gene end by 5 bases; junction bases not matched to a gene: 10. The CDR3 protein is CASSAHSGGAAETQYF. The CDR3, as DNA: TGTGCCAGCAGTGCGCATAGCGGGGGGGCCGCGGAGACCCAGTACTTC.